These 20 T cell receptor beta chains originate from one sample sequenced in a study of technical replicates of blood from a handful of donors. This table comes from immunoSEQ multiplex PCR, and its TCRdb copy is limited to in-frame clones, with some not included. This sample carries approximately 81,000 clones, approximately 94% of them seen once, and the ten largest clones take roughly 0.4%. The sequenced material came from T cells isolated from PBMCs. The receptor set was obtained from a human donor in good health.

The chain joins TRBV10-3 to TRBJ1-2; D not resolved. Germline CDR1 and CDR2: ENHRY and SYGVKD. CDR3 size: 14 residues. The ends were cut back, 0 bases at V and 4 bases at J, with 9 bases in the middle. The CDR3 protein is CAISESRPVYGYTF. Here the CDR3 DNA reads TGTGCCATCAGTGAGTCGAGGCCGGTCTATGGCTACACCTTC.

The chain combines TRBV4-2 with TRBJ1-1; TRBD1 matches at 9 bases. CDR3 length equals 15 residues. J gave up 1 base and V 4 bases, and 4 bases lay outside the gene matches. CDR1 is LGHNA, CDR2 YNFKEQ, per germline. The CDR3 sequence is CASSLPGQGNTEAFF. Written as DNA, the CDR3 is TGTGCCAGCAGCCTGCCGGGACAGGGGAACACTGAAGCTTTCTTT.

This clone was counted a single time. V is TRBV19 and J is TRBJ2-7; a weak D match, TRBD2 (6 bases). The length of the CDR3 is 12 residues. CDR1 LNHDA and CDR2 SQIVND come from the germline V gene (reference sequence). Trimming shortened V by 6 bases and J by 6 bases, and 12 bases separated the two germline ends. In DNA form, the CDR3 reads TGTGCCAGTAGCAATCTAGCGACCGAGCAGTACTTC. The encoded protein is CASSNLATEQYF.

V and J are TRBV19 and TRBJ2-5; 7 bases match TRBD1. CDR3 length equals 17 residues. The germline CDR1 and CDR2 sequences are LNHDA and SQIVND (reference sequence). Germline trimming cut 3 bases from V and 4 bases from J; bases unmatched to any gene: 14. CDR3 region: CASSIRGRSGTVETQYF. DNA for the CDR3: TGTGCCAGTAGTATTAGGGGGCGTTCGGGGACAGTAGAGACCCAGTACTTC.

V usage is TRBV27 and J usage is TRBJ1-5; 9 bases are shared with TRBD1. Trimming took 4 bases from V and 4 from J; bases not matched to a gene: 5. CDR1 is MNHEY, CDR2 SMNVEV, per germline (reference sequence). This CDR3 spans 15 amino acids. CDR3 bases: TGTGCCAGCAGTTACCTCGGGACAGGGAATCAGCCCCAGCATTTT. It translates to CASSYLGTGNQPQHF.

The CDR3 DNA sequence: TGCGCCAGCAGCGAGTCTCCCCTACTAACAGATACGCAGTATTTT. Amino acid sequence: CASSESPLLTDTQYF. The chain is built from TRBV5-1 and TRBJ2-3, with D unclear. The V and J ends lost 4 bases and 3 bases respectively, with 15 bases between them. The CDR3 totals 15 residues. The germline V gene encodes CDR1 SGHRS and CDR2 YFSETQ.

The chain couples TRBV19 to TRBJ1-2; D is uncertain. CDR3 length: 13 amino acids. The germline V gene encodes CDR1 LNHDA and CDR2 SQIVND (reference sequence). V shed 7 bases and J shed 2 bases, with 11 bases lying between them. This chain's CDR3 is CASTADGNYGYTF. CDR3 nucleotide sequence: TGTGCCAGTACCGCCGACGGGAACTATGGCTACACCTTC.

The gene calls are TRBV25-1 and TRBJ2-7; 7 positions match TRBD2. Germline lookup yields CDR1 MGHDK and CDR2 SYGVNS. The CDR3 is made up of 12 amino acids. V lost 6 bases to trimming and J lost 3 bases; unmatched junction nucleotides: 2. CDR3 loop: CASRGGDYEQYF. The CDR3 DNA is TGTGCCAGCAGGGGGGGGGACTACGAGCAGTACTTC.

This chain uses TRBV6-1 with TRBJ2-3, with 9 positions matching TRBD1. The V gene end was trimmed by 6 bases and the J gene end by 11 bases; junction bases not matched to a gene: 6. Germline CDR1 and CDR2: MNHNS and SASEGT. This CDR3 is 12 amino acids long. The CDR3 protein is CASRGQGREQYF. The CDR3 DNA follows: TGTGCCAGCAGGGGACAGGGTCGGGAGCAGTATTTT.

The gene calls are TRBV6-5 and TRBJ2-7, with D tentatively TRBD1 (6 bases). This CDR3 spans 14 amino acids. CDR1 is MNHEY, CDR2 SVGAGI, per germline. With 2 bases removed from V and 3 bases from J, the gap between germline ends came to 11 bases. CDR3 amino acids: CASSYDGQNYEQYF. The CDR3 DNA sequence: TGTGCCAGCAGTTACGATGGACAGAACTACGAGCAGTACTTC.

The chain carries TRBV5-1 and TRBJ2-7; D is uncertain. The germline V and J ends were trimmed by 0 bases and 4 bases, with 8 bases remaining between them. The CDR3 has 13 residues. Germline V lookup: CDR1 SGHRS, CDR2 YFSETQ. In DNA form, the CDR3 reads TGCGCCAGCAGCTTGGTGGGCCCTTACGAGCAGTACTTC. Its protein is CASSLVGPYEQYF.

The CDR3 DNA reads as TGTGCCACCAAAACAGGGATCTATGGCTACACCTTC. It yields the protein CATKTGIYGYTF. The rearrangement uses TRBV28 and TRBJ1-2; possibly TRBD1 for D (6 bases). CDR1 MDHEN and CDR2 SYDVKM come from the germline V gene. V was clipped by 10 bases and J by 4 bases, with 13 bases between them. The CDR3 has 12 amino acids.

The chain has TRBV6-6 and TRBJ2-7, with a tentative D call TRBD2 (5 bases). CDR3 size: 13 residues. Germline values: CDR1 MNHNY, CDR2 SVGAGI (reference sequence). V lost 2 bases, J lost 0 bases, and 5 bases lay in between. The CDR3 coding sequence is TGTGCCAGCAGTTACCGGGACTCCTACGAGCAGTACTTC. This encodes CASSYRDSYEQYF.

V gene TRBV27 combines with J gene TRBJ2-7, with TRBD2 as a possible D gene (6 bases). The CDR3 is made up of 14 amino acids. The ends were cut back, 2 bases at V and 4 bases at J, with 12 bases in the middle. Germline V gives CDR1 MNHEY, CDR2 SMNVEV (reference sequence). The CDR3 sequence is CASSLHGSSYEQYF. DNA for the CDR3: TGTGCCAGCAGTTTACACGGGAGCTCATACGAGCAGTACTTC.

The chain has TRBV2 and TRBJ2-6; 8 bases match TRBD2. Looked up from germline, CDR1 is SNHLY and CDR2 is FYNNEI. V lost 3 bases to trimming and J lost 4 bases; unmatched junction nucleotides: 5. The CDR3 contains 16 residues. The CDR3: CASSDSGASGANVLTF. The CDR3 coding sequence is TGTGCCAGCAGTGATAGCGGGGCTTCCGGGGCCAACGTCCTGACTTTC.

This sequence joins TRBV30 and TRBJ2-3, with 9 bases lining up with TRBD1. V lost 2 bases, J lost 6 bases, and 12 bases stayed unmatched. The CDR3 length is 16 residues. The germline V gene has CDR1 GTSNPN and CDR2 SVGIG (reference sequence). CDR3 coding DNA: TGTGCCTGGAGTTTTGGGTTAGGGACAGGGATGGATACGCAGTATTTT. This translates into CAWSFGLGTGMDTQYF.

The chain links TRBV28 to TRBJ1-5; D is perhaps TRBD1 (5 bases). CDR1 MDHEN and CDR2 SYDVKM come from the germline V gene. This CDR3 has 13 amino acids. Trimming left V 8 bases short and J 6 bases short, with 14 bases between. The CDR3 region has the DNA TGTGCCAGCGAGTCTTGGGGGGGTCAGCCCCAGCATTTT. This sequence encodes CASESWGGQPQHF.

CDR3 in amino acids: CASSPAQQAIEQYF. Here the CDR3 DNA reads TGCGCCAGCAGTCCCGCCCAGCAGGCTATCGAGCAGTACTTC. The chain joins TRBV4-3 to TRBJ2-7; D is unresolved. Germline CDR1 reads LGHNA; CDR2 reads YSLEER. The CDR3 sequence is 14 residues long. The germline V and J ends were trimmed by 6 bases and 6 bases, with 18 bases remaining between them.

The chain's CDR3 is CASSQVWNRGSLQNIQYF. The CDR3 region has the DNA TGCGCCAGCAGCCAAGTGTGGAACAGGGGGTCACTCCAAAACATTCAGTACTTC. The V gene is TRBV4-3, the J gene TRBJ2-4, with 8 positions matching TRBD1. The germline V gene has CDR1 LGHNA and CDR2 YSLEER. CDR3 size: 18 residues. V dropped 1 base and J dropped 5; count of bases not matched to a gene: 13.

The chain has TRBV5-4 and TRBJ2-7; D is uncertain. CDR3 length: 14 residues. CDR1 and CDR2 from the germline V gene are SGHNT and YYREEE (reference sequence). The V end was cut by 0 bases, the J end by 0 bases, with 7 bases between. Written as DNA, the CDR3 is TGTGCCAGCAGCTTGGATCGGTCCTCCTACGAGCAGTACTTC. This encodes CASSLDRSSYEQYF.